A selection of T cell receptor beta chains follows, all from one sample in a study of cytomegalovirus exposure and HLA in healthy donors. Assay used: immunoSEQ multiplex PCR; TCRdb lists only in-frame clones, some missing. The sample records more than 85,000 clones, around 84% being singletons. The sequencing input was PBMCs. These receptors were obtained from a woman aged 30 to 39 in good health and CMV-seronegative. The CDR3 runs from the conserved cysteine through the conserved F or W. A D gene is named only where the DNA matches it firmly. A row's size may be missing; if present it is once, few, many or a size class.

.	.	TRBV7-8	TRBJ2-7	TGTGCCAGCAGCTCCAGGGTTCTCTACGAGCAGTACTTC	CASSSRVLYEQYF
TRBD1	once	TRBV19	TRBJ1-1	TGTGCCAGTAGTAGGGACAGGGAAGGATTGGACACTGAAGCTTTCTTT	CASSRDREGLDTEAFF
TRBD1	.	TRBV5-1	TRBJ1-3	TGCGCCAGCAGCCCGGGACAGGGGGCGTCTGGAAACACCATATATTTT	CASSPGQGASGNTIYF
.	.	TRBV14	TRBJ1-1	TGTGCCAGCCAGATATCCTTGAACACTGAAGCTTTCTTT	CASQISLNTEAFF
.	few	TRBV7-8	TRBJ2-5	TGTGCCAGCAGCTTAGCTTACAGGGTTCAAGAGACCCAGTACTTC	CASSLAYRVQETQYF
.	.	TRBV10-3	TRBJ2-7	TGTGCCATCAGTGATCCAGAGGCAAAATACTACGAGCAGTACTTC	CAISDPEAKYYEQYF
.	.	TRBV27	TRBJ1-5	TGTGCCAGCAGTTGGGGGGGCGGTCAGCCCCAGCATTTT	CASSWGGGQPQHF
.	.	TRBV28	TRBJ1-6	TGTGCCAGCAGTTCCGACGGGTGGTGGAATTCACCCCTCCACTTT	CASSSDGWWNSPLHF
TRBD1	.	TRBV7-8	TRBJ1-5	TGTGCCAGCAGCCAAGGGACAGGGAGGAATCAGCCCCAGCATTTT	CASSQGTGRNQPQHF
.	few	TRBV7-8	TRBJ2-7	TGTGCCAGCAGGAACCCTCGGGCACAGGGTCTATATGAAACCTACGAGCAGTACTTC	CASRNPRAQGLYETYEQYF
TRBD2	.	TRBV29-1	TRBJ2-1	TGCAGCGTTGAGGGACTAGCGGGCAACAATGAGCAGTTCTTC	CSVEGLAGNNEQFF
.	.	TRBV6-5	TRBJ1-5	TGTGCCAGCAGTGAGGGGGGGGCAGGTCAGCCCCAGCATTTT	CASSEGGAGQPQHF
.	.	TRBV18	TRBJ2-7	TGTGCCAGCTCAAGACAGCAAGGAGCCTACGAGCAGTACTTC	CASSRQQGAYEQYF
TRBD2	.	TRBV6-5	TRBJ2-1	TGTGCCAGCAGCTTGGGACTATACAATGAGCAGTTCTTC	CASSLGLYNEQFF
.	.	TRBV23-1	TRBJ1-1	TGCGCCAGCAGTCAATCTTGGAACAGGACTATGAACACTGAAGCTTTCTTT	CASSQSWNRTMNTEAFF
.	.	TRBV4-3	TRBJ2-5	TGCGCCAGCAGCCAAGATCCTCTTGGGGTAGGGGGAGCAGAGACCCAGTACTTC	CASSQDPLGVGGAETQYF
.	once	TRBV19	TRBJ1-5	TGTGCCAGTAGGAAAGAGTCAGGCAGCAATCAGCCCCAGCATTTT	CASRKESGSNQPQHF
.	.	TRBV30	TRBJ1-5	TGTGCCTGGAGTCTAACTGACGGGGGAAGCCTTCCCCAGCATTTT	CAWSLTDGGSLPQHF
.	.	TRBV19	TRBJ2-1	TGTGCCAGTAGTATTGGGCAGGTTAATGAGCAGTTCTTC	CASSIGQVNEQFF
.	.	TRBV11-3	TRBJ2-3	TGTGCCAGCAGCCAGGTGGTCGGGGCAGATACGCAGTATTTT	CASSQVVGADTQYF
TRBD1	few	TRBV7-7	TRBJ2-1	TGTGCTAGCAGCTTAGGCTTGGAGCAGGGGGCACGCAATGAGCAGTTCTTC	CASSLGLEQGARNEQFF
TRBD1	.	TRBV6-5	TRBJ1-2	TGTGCCAGCAGAGGACAGGGGGGCTCCAACTATGGCTACACCTTC	CASRGQGGSNYGYTF
TRBD1	.	TRBV11-2	TRBJ1-4	TGTGCCAGCAGCTTAGTCTTCGGACAGGGTGGGGGAGAACTGTTTTTT	CASSLVFGQGGGELFF
.	.	TRBV25-1	TRBJ1-1	TGTGCCAGCAGTGGATACAGGGAGGGGTACACTGAAGCTTTCTTT	CASSGYREGYTEAFF
.	.	TRBV5-5	TRBJ2-7	TGTGCCAGCAGCTTCAGGGGAGACTACGAGCAGTACTTC	CASSFRGDYEQYF
.	.	TRBV30	TRBJ2-5	TGTGCCTGGAGTGTACTGGGAGAGAGGGCCCAGTACTTC	CAWSVLGERAQYF
.	.	TRBV5-1	TRBJ2-3	TGCGCCAGCAGCTTGCTTGGCACAGATACGCAGTATTTT	CASSLLGTDTQYF
.	.	TRBV9	TRBJ2-7	TGTGCCAGCAGCGGAACCTCCAGGGGCTTCTACGAGCAGTACTTC	CASSGTSRGFYEQYF
TRBD2	few	TRBV5-8	TRBJ2-7	TGTGCCAGCCCACAGATGGGGGGGGAGCTCAACGAGCAGTACTTC	CASPQMGGELNEQYF
TRBD2	.	TRBV4-3	TRBJ2-2	TGCGCCAGCAGCCAAGATAGCGGGGTGAACACCGGGGAGCTGTTTTTT	CASSQDSGVNTGELFF
TRBD2	.	TRBV11-3	TRBJ2-1	TGTGCCAGCAGCTTAGAGGGCGGGAGACAGTACAATGAGCAGTTCTTC	CASSLEGGRQYNEQFF
.	.	TRBV9	TRBJ1-1	TGTGCCAGCAGCGTAGGGTCGAGGGGGATGAACACTGAAGCTTTCTTT	CASSVGSRGMNTEAFF
.	.	TRBV7-3	TRBJ2-5	TGTGCCAGCAGCTTATCAGGGAAGGGAGAGACCCAGTACTTC	CASSLSGKGETQYF
.	few	TRBV5-3	TRBJ2-7	TGTGCCAGAAGCTCGGGACACTCCTACGAGCAGTACTTC	CARSSGHSYEQYF
TRBD2	.	TRBV5-4	TRBJ2-7	TGTGCCAGCAGCTTGGGAAGGGGCCTGGGACTAGCGGGAGGGGAGCAGTACTTC	CASSLGRGLGLAGGEQYF
TRBD1	once	TRBV5-4	TRBJ1-1	TGTGCCAGCAGTGGACAGGGTCTCACTGAAGCTTTCTTT	CASSGQGLTEAFF
.	.	TRBV5-4	TRBJ1-3	TGTGCCAGCAGCAACAACGGAAACACCATATATTTT	CASSNNGNTIYF
.	few	TRBV6-5	TRBJ1-3	TGTGCCAGCAGTCCAGACAGGAGCTCTGGAAACACCATATATTTT	CASSPDRSSGNTIYF
.	.	TRBV4-1	TRBJ1-1	TGCGCCAGCAGCCAAGAAGTCGGATTGGAACGGAGCACTGAAGCTTTCTTT	CASSQEVGLERSTEAFF
.	once	TRBV5-8	TRBJ2-7	TGTGCCAGCAGGACAGCCTCGAGCTCCTACGAGCAGTACTTC	CASRTASSSYEQYF
.	.	TRBV30	TRBJ1-1	TGTGCCTGGAGTGTACAGTATAGGGACACACCTGAAGCTTTCTTT	CAWSVQYRDTPEAFF
.	.	TRBV18	TRBJ1-1	TGTGCCAGCTCACCTCGTGGGGGCTCTACTGAAGCTTTCTTT	CASSPRGGSTEAFF
TRBD2	.	TRBV28	TRBJ2-3	TGTGCCAGCACCGTTCCTAGCGGGATCCCTCCGTATTTT	CASTVPSGIPPYF